The sequence of this T cell receptor (beta chain) was determined in a study of T cell repertoires in cytomegalovirus infection (dated by TCRdb to between 2019 and 2020). A note on the overall study: The peptide stimulations were aimed at well-studied HLA-B-restricted epitopes as well as recently identified HLA-C-restricted CMV epitopes, whose presentation resists viral immunomodulation. The HLA type of each donor mattered for the analysis, because public TCR beta signatures pointed to carriage of CMV infection along with the matching HLA type. Summary of the overall study and its limitations: In the ex vivo response, HLA-C-restricted CMV-specific TCR beta clonotypes were dominant, and in two of eight donors the single most frequent clonotype came from this HLA-C-restricted group. In both this cohort and an independent roughly 360-donor cohort, the cumulative frequency of public TCR beta family members distinguished carriers of CMV infection plus the relevant HLA type.

In its sample, this clonotype was seen a few times. It lacks a known antigen. No qualities accompany the bases; no much larger clone lies one base away. There are 13 amino acids in the CDR3, from cysteine to phenylalanine inclusive. Only CDR3 DNA remains: 39 bases, in frame from the first base. For CDR1 and CDR2, the germline V gene lists SGHTA and FQGNSA. A distance of 13 bases separates the germline ends of V and J, which lose 5 bases and 6 bases respectively. The label giving this sample's treatment or condition can be read as: in vitro stimulation with specific CMV peptide epitopes to enrich CMV-specific T cells. Sequencing instrument: Illumina HiSeq 1500. TCRdb took the public reads, trimmed them with fastp at Q25, ran MiXCR for clone calling and kept in-frame beta chains. Every entry covers one CDR3 protein and lists the most common genes and DNA from its rows. Within this sample are about 310,000 distinct CDR3 sequences, with around 25% of them counted one time only. The ten largest clones capture about 14% of the sample.

Sample: cultured PBMCs, taken from culture after CMV antigen stimulation. This sequence uses TRBV7-2 and TRBJ1-1; possibly the D gene is TRBD1, per 5 matching bases. The clonotype originates from a human donor in good health (CMV status not recorded). Some clones in this sample may be carry-over from other donors' samples. Here is the DNA: TGTGCCAGCAGCGCCGGGACTATAGCTGAAGCTTTCTTT. Its protein is CASSAGTIAEAFF. The full variable domain, completed from the reference TRBV7-2 and TRBJ1-1 proteins outside the CDR3, reads GAGVSQSPSNKVTEKGKDVELRCDPISGHTALYWYRQSLGQGLEFLIYFQGNSAPDKSGLPSDRFSAERTGGSVSTLTIQRTQQEDSAVYLCASSAGTIAEAFFGQGTRLTVV.